This T cell receptor (beta chain) was found in a study of T cell responses to AZD1222 COVID-19 vaccine. As for the study in general: Second-dose recipients at about 4 or about 12 weeks were treated as one pooled group. Findings of the study overall: Among AZD1222 vaccinees, only 5 to 7 were seropositive at baseline. Repertoires were obtained solely post-peak T cell response.

TCRdb keeps only in-frame clones here, not all; method: immunoSEQ multiplex PCR. The top ten hold 1.5% to 2% of the sample, which has 150,000 or so clones, 85% to 95% seen once. Worth noting for this clone: Its antigen is not known.

Sequences were derived from peripheral blood, sampled on day 0 of AZD1222 vaccination. The sequence came from an adult in good health.

The CDR3 bases are TGTGCCAGCTCACCAAGGGTCACAGGGGGATCGAACACTGAAGCTTTCTTT. It codes for CASSPRVTGGSNTEAFF. This rearrangement joins TRBV18 to TRBJ1-1, with 8 bases identical to TRBD1. J gave up 1 base and V 2 bases, and 9 bases lay outside the gene matches. There are 17 residues in the CDR3. From germline, CDR1 is KGHSH and CDR2 LQKENI. Drawing the rest from reference TRBV18 and TRBJ1-1, the complete variable domain is NAGVMQNPRHLVRRRGQEARLRCSPMKGHSHVYWYRQLPEEGLKFMVYLQKENIIDESGMPKERFSAEFPKEGPSILRIQQVVRGDSAAYFCASSPRVTGGSNTEAFFGQGTRLTVV.